This entry is about one T cell receptor (beta chain). Its target is unknown. The data originate from a study of OX40 agonist ivuxolimab in advanced cancers. TCRdb's copy holds only in-frame clones and misses some; the assay was immunoSEQ multiplex PCR. The table lists 70,000 to 95,000 clones, more than 75% of them singletons. J was trimmed by 7 bases and V by 6 bases; bases with no gene match: 11. In germline, CDR1 is MNHNY, CDR2 SVGAGI (reference sequence). The length of the CDR3 is 15 residues. Study outcomes and limitations: Some of the nonresponding patients also showed low levels of normalized T-cell clonal expansion. Dose levels from 0.1 to 3.0 mg/kg saw CD4+ and CD8+ blood T cells expand clonally by week 6.

The sample was CD4+ or CD8+ T cells sorted from blood, taken in a trial of the OX40 agonist ivuxolimab. This TCR was recovered from an adult with an advanced solid tumor such as melanoma, head and neck, liver or kidney cancer. The genes are TRBV6-6 and TRBJ1-5; 8 bases are shared with TRBD1. The CDR3 spells CASSRDRGGGQPQHF. The CDR3 DNA sequence: TGTGCCAGCAGCAGAGACAGGGGAGGAGGCCAGCCCCAGCATTTT.